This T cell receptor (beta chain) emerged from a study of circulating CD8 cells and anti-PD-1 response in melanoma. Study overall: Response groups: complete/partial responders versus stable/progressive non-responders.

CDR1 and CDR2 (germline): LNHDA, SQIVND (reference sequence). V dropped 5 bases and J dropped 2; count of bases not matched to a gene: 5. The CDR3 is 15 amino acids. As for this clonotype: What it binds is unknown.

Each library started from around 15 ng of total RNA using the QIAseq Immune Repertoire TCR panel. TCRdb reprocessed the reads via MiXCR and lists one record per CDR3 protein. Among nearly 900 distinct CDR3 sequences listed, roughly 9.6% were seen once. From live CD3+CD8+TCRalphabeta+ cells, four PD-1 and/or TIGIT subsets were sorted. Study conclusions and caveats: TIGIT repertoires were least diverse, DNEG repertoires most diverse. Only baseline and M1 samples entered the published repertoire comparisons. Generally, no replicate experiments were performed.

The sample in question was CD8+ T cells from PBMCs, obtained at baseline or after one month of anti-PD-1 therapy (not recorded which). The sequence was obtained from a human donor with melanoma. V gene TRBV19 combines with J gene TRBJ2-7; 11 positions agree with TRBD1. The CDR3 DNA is TGTGCCAGTAGTGCAGGACAGGGGGCAGCCTACGAGCAGTACTTC. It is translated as CASSAGQGAAYEQYF.